Following are 5 T cell receptor beta chains from one sample sequenced in a study of T-cell memory formation after mild COVID-19. TCRdb independently ran MiXCR on the 5' RACE reads; one entry per CDR3 protein. The data hold a few hundred thousand distinct CDR3 sequences, with roughly 21% observed a single time. The source material was PBMCs or a T cell subset sorted from them (not recorded which). The receptors were gathered from an adult woman who had mild COVID-19 (a few samples of this study predate the infection). Cell type and time point are not known.

This clonotype occurred a few times. J is TRBJ1-2 and V is TRBV6-1; 11 nucleotides agree with TRBD1. This CDR3 has 15 amino acids. The germline V gene has CDR1 MNHNS and CDR2 SASEGT. After removal of 4 bases from V and 5 bases from J, the junction contained 6 bases not matched to a gene. The CDR3 is CASSGTGGSLYGYTF. The CDR3 DNA is TGTGCCAGCAGTGGGACAGGGGGCTCTCTGTATGGCTACACCTTC.

About this clonotype itself: The junction shows a germline mismatch at one end, possibly a read error. CDR3 protein: CASSHPGLSTGELFF. In DNA form, the CDR3 reads TGTGCTAGCAGCCATCCGGGATTGAGCACCGGGGAGCTGTTTTTT. The chain has TRBV7-7 and TRBJ2-2; weak D call: TRBD2 (5 bases). The germline CDR1 and CDR2 sequences are SSHAT and FNYEAQ (reference sequence). There are 15 residues in the CDR3.

The chain couples TRBV2 to TRBJ2-7; D is possibly TRBD1 or TRBD2 (6 bases each). The CDR3 runs 13 residues. Trimming removed 7 bases from V and 6 bases from J, with 16 bases in between. Per the germline V gene, CDR1 is SNHLY and CDR2 is FYNNEI. The CDR3 here is CASTGGGPAEQYF. The CDR3 DNA is TGTGCCAGCACCGGGGGCGGACCGGCCGAGCAGTACTTC.

This chain joins TRBV20-1 and TRBJ1-5; possibly TRBD1 for D (5 bases). V shed 6 bases and J shed 0 bases, with 9 bases lying between them. From germline, CDR1 is DFQATT and CDR2 SNEGSKA (reference sequence). This CDR3 region has 13 residues. CDR3 in amino acids: CSALTDSNQPQHF. Written as DNA, the CDR3 is TGCAGTGCCCTGACAGATAGCAATCAGCCCCAGCATTTT.

This chain uses TRBV27 with TRBJ1-5; D gene uncertain. The CDR3 has 14 amino acids. V lost 5 bases and J 1 base, leaving 9 bases between the germline ends. CDR1 MNHEY and CDR2 SMNVEV come from the germline V gene (reference sequence). The CDR3 coding sequence is TGTGCCAGCAGTCAGGAGTGGAGCAATCAGCCCCAGCATTTT. Translated, it gives CASSQEWSNQPQHF.